Listed below are T cell receptor beta chains from one sample, sequenced in a study of T cell repertoires in chronic hepatitis B. The protocol was immunoSEQ multiplex PCR, while the TCRdb copy is restricted to in-frame clones and leaves out a portion. The listing records 35 to 40 clones. The sample consisted of HBV core (core195) epitope-specific CD8+ T cells from PBMCs. The receptors were gathered from a human donor with chronic hepatitis B virus infection. The CDR3 runs from the conserved cysteine through the conserved F or W. Fields, in order: J gene, V gene, CDR3 length, D gene, clone size, CDR3 protein, CDR3 DNA. D genes are given only for firm matches. Where a row states a size, it is once, few, many or the class of an expanded clone; other rows omit it.

J: TRBJ2-3
V: TRBV6-4
length: 15
D: TRBD2
size: NA
CDR3: CASSASGGATDTQYF
DNA: TGTGCCAGCAGTGCTAGCGGGGGGGCCACAGATACGCAGTATTTT

J: TRBJ2-5
V: TRBV2
length: 12
D: NA
size: NA
CDR3: CAPWGFQETQYF
DNA: TGTGCCCCCTGGGGATTCCAAGAGACCCAGTACTTC

J: TRBJ2-3
V: TRBV6-4
length: 14
D: NA
size: NA
CDR3: CASSSGFSTDTQYF
DNA: TGTGCCAGCAGTTCCGGATTTAGCACAGATACGCAGTATTTT

J: TRBJ2-5
V: TRBV28
length: 14
D: NA
size: NA
CDR3: CASSLDSEIETQYF
DNA: TGTGCCAGCAGCTTAGACAGCGAGATAGAGACCCAGTACTTC

J: TRBJ1-2
V: TRBV19
length: 13
D: NA
size: once
CDR3: CASSPRGQYGYTF
DNA: TGTGCCAGTAGCCCTCGCGGACAATATGGCTACACCTTC

J: TRBJ2-7
V: TRBV5-6
length: 12
D: NA
size: NA
CDR3: CASELNSYEQYF
DNA: TGTGCCAGCGAGCTAAACTCCTACGAGCAGTACTTC

J: TRBJ2-6
V: TRBV5-8
length: 17
D: NA
size: NA
CDR3: CASDHRHTQSRANVLTF
DNA: TGTGCCAGCGATCATCGTCACACACAAAGTCGGGCCAACGTCCTGACTTTC

J: TRBJ2-2
V: TRBV6-4
length: 14
D: TRBD2
size: few
CDR3: CASSDGTSTGELFF
DNA: TGTGCCAGCAGTGACGGGACTAGCACCGGGGAGCTGTTTTTT

J: TRBJ2-2
V: TRBV15
length: 16
D: TRBD2
size: NA
CDR3: CAIPTRGTVNTGELFF
DNA: TGTGCCATCCCAACGCGGGGGACCGTAAACACCGGGGAGCTGTTTTTT

J: TRBJ1-2
V: TRBV5-2
length: 16
D: NA
size: NA
CDR3: CASNCAGVRKTYGYTF
DNA: TGTGCCAGCAATTGTGCGGGAGTACGAAAGACCTATGGCTACACCTTC

J: TRBJ2-6
V: TRBV10-3
length: 18
D: NA
size: NA
CDR3: CAISLSICIQSRANVLTF
DNA: TGTGCCATCAGTTTGAGTATCTGTATACAAAGTCGGGCCAACGTCCTGACTTTC

J: TRBJ1-4
V: TRBV30
length: 14
D: TRBD1
size: few
CDR3: CAWTPDRGEEKLFF
DNA: TGTGCCTGGACCCCGGACAGGGGCGAGGAAAAACTGTTTTTT

J: TRBJ2-2
V: TRBV7-6
length: 20
D: TRBD1
size: NA
CDR3: CASSLDGTGWGSGDTGELFF
DNA: TGTGCCAGCAGCTTAGATGGGACAGGATGGGGCTCAGGGGACACCGGGGAGCTGTTTTTT

J: TRBJ2-6
V: TRBV29-1
length: 18
D: NA
size: NA
CDR3: CSVVNELSIQSRANVLTF
DNA: TGCAGCGTCGTGAATGAACTTAGCATACAAAGTCGGGCCAACGTCCTGACTTTC

J: TRBJ2-2
V: TRBV6-4
length: 15
D: NA
size: NA
CDR3: CASSEVTDNTGELFF
DNA: TGTGCCAGCAGTGAAGTAACAGACAACACCGGGGAGCTGTTTTTT

J: TRBJ2-3
V: TRBV6-6
length: 14
D: NA
size: NA
CDR3: CASSYSDSADTQYF
DNA: TGTGCCAGCAGTTACTCGGACAGCGCAGATACGCAGTATTTT

J: TRBJ1-1
V: TRBV6-1
length: 14
D: NA
size: NA
CDR3: CASSDGSDRFEAFF
DNA: TGTGCCAGCAGTGACGGAAGCGACAGGTTTGAAGCTTTCTTT